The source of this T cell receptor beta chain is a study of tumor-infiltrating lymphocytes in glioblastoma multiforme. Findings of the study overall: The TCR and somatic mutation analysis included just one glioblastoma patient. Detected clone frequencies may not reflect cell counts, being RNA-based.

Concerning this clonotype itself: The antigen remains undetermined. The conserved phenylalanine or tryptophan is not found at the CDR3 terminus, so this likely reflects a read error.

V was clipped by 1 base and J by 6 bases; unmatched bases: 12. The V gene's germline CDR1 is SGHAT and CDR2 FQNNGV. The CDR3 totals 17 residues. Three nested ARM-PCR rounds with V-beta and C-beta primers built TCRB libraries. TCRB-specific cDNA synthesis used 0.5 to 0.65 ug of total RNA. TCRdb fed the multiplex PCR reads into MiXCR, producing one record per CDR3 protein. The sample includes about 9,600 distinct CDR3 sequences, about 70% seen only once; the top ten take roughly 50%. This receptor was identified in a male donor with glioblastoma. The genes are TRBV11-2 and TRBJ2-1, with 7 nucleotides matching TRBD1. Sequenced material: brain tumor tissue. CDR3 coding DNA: TGTGCCAGCAGCTTAGCAGTGAGGGGGCCTCCGCGCAATGAGCAGTTCCTC. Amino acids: CASSLAVRGPPRNEQFL.